This TCR beta chain was captured in a study of cytomegalovirus exposure and HLA in healthy donors. Study in general: In terms of ancestry, the Caucasian-associated cluster contained roughly four fifths of the roughly 400 genotyped donors. Study conclusions and caveats: V- and J-gene trimming of TCR beta was linked (in a later analysis) to a missense DCLRE1C variant. Associated with HLA alleles at 0.05 false discovery rate in a later analysis were some 16,000 TCR beta sequences.

Points on this clone: Antigen unknown.

V dropped 5 bases and J dropped 7; count of bases not matched to a gene: 5. This CDR3 is built from 15 residues. Germline assignment: CDR1 MNHEY and CDR2 SMNVEV (reference sequence). In the PCR, 60 Vbeta and 13 Jbeta primers were used. Only in-frame clones appear in the TCRdb table, and some are missing; sequencing was by immunoSEQ multiplex PCR. The data show some 140,000 clones, approximately 71% seen once. The sequenced material came from PBMCs. The chain employs TRBV27 and TRBJ2-1; 13 bases map to TRBD2. The source of this sequence is a man in his thirties or forties in good health and CMV-seronegative. This CDR3 reads CASSPGLAGVNEQFF. CDR3 coding DNA: TGTGCCAGCAGTCCCGGACTAGCGGGAGTAAATGAGCAGTTCTTC.